Listed below are T cell receptor beta chains from one sample, sequenced in a study of blood T cell repertoires in COVID-19. Clones were read by immunoSEQ multiplex PCR, and TCRdb kept only the in-frame ones, dropping some. The table lists tens of thousands of clones, approximately 83% of them singletons. What was sequenced was peripheral blood. These receptor sequences come from a man aged 55 to 70 with acute or convalescent COVID-19. The CDR3 runs from the conserved cysteine through the conserved F or W.

J,V,CDR3
TRBJ1-1,TRBV18,CASSPPGQGGTEAFF
TRBJ1-1,TRBV5-4,CASSFRNMNTEAFF
TRBJ1-4,TRBV5-1,CASSTGRGFGEKLFF
TRBJ2-7,TRBV5-1,CASSQGVSTTYEQYF
TRBJ1-1,TRBV11-2,CASSLGQKVQNTEAFF
TRBJ1-2,TRBV6-5,CASSYKGRGGYTF
TRBJ1-2,TRBV5-1,CASSLREGHIYGYTF
TRBJ2-1,TRBV30,CAWSPAGWSSYNEQFF
TRBJ2-2,TRBV19,CASSYDTGELFF
TRBJ2-2,TRBV24-1,CATEGAANTGELFF
TRBJ1-2,TRBV9,CASSTGTGGAGYGYTF
TRBJ2-1,TRBV21-1,CASPRQEHNEQFF
TRBJ2-3,TRBV21-1,CASRRTGTGDTQYF
TRBJ1-2,TRBV7-3,CASSSMTDSRVNYGYTF
TRBJ1-1,TRBV6-5,CASSYSRQGTNTEAFF
TRBJ2-7,TRBV15,CATSKLTGVNEQYF
TRBJ1-2,TRBV5-5,CASSLATGDGYTF
TRBJ2-3,TRBV4-1,CASSRGGATDTQYF
TRBJ1-2,TRBV7-8,CASSQSSNPPHGYTF
TRBJ1-6,TRBV19,CASSRQRNNSPLHF
TRBJ2-7,TRBV5-1,CASSPRDSSYEQYF
TRBJ2-3,TRBV18,CASLRDRSTDTQYF
TRBJ1-2,TRBV7-9,CASSPTGNYGYTF
TRBJ1-6,TRBV5-4,CASSLGDRSPLHF
TRBJ1-6,TRBV11-1,CASSLFGTADSPLHF
TRBJ2-1,TRBV30,CAWNQGYNEQFF
TRBJ1-2,TRBV24-1,CATSDFRGQSYGYTF
TRBJ2-7,TRBV7-8,CASSGGFGNDVYEQYF
TRBJ2-6,TRBV5-4,CASSLGRVYSGANVLTF
TRBJ2-7,TRBV18,CASSPGQRFYEQYF
TRBJ1-3,TRBV11-2,CASSPQDRAGAGNTIYF
TRBJ1-4,TRBV3-1/TRBV3-2,CASRPSTTGGTNEKLFF
TRBJ2-7,TRBV5-1,CASSWDRDREQYF
TRBJ2-6,TRBV4-1,CASSQASSGANVLTF
TRBJ2-3,TRBV7-9,CASSLAELGRDTQYF
TRBJ1-5,TRBV6-1,CASSERHFSNQPQHF
TRBJ1-2,TRBV19,CASSINSNYGYTF